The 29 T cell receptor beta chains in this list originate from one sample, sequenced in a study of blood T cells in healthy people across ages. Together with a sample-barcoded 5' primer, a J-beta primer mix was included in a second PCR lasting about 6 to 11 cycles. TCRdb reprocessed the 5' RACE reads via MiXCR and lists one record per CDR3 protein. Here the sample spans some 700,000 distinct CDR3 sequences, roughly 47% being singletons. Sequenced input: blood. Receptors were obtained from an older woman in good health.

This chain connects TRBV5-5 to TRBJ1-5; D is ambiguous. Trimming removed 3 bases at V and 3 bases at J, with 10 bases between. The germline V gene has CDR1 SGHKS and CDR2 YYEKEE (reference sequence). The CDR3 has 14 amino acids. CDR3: CASSSGGLNQPQHF. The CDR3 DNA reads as TGTGCCAGCAGCTCGGGCGGACTCAATCAGCCCCAGCATTTT.

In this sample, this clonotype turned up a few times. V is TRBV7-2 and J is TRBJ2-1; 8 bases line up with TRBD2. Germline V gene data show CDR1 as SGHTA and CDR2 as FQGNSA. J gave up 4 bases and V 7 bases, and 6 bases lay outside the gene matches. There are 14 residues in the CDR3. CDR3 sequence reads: CASTGTSVYNEQFF. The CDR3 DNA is TGTGCCAGCACCGGGACTAGTGTTTACAATGAGCAGTTCTTC.

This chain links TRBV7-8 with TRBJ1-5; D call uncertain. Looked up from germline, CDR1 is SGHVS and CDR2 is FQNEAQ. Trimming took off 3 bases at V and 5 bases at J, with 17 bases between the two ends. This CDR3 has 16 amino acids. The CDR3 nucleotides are TGTGCCAGCAGCTTCTACTTCCGCAGCCCCGATCAGCCCCAGCATTTT. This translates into CASSFYFRSPDQPQHF.

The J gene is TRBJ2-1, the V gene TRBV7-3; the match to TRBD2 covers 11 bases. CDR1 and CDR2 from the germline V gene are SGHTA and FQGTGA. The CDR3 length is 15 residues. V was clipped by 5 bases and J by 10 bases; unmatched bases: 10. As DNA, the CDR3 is TGTGCCAGCAGCATAGGGACTAGCGGCAGGGGAGAGCAGTTCTTC. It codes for CASSIGTSGRGEQFF. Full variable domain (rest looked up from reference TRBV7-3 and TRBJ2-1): GAGVSQTPSNKVTEKGKYVELRCDPISGHTALYWYRQSLGQGPEFLIYFQGTGAADDSGLPNDRFFAVRPEGSVSTLKIQRTERGDSAVYLCASSIGTSGRGEQFFGPGTRLTVL.

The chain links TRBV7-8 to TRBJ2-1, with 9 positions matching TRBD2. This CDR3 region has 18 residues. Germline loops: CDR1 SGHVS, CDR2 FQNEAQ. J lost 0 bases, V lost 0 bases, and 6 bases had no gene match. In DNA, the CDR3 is TGTGCCAGCAGCTTAGCGCCCCTTAGCGGGAGCTCCTACAATGAGCAGTTCTTC. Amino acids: CASSLAPLSGSSYNEQFF.

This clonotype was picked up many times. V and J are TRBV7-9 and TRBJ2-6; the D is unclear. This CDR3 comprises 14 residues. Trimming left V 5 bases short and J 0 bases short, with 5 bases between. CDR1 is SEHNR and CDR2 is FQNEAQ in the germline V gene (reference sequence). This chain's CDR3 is CASSLRSGANVLTF. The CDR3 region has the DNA TGTGCCAGCAGCCTACGCTCTGGGGCCAACGTCCTGACTTTC.

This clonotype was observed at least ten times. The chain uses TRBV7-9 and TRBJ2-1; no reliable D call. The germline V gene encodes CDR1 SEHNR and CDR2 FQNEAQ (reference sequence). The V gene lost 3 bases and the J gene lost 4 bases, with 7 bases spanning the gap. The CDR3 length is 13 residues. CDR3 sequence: CASSFGEYNEQFF. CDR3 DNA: TGTGCCAGCAGCTTCGGTGAATACAATGAGCAGTTCTTC.

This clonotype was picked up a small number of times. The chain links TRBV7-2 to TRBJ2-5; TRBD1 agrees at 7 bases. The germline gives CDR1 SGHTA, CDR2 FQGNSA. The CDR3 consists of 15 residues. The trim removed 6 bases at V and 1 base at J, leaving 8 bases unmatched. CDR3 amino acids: CASSRQGWVQETQYF. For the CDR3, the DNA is TGTGCCAGCAGTCGACAGGGTTGGGTCCAAGAGACCCAGTACTTC.

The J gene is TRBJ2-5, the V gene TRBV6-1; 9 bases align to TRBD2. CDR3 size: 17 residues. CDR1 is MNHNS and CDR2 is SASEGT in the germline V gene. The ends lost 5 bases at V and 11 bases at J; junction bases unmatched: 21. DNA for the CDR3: TGTGCCAGCAGTCAGACTAGCGGAGGGGTTCCTTACAATGAGCAGTACTTC. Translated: CASSQTSGGVPYNEQYF.

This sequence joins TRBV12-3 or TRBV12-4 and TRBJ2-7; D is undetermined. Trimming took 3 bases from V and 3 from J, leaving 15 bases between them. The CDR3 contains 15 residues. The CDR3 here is CASSFGGLGRYEQYF. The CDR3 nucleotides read TGTGCCAGCAGTTTCGGCGGTCTGGGTCGCTACGAGCAGTACTTC.

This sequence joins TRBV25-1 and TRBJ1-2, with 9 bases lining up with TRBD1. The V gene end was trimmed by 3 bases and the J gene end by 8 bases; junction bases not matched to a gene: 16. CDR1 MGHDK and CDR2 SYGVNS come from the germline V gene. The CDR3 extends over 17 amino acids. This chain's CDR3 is CASSDQKGQGSIYGYTF. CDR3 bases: TGTGCCAGCAGTGATCAAAAGGGACAGGGATCAATATACGGCTACACCTTC.

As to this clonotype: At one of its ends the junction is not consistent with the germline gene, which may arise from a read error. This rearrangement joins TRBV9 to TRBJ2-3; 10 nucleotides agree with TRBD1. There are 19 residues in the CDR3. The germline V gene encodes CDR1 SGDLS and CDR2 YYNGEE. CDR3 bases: TGTGCCAGCAGCGTAGAGCCGCCCGGGACAGGGGAACTTTCAGATACGCGGTATTTT. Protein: CASSVEPPGTGELSDTRYF. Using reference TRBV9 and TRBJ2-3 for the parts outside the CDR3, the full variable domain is DSGVTQTPKHLITATGQRVTLRCSPRSGDLSVYWYQQSLDQGLQFLIQYYNGEERAKGNILERFSAQQFPDLHSELNLSSLELGDSALYFCASSVEPPGTGELSDTRYFGPGTRLTVL.

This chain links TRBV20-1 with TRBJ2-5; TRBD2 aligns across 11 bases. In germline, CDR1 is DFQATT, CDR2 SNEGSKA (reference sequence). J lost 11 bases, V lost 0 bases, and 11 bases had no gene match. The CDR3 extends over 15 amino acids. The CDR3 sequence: CSARDGTSGNNEQYF. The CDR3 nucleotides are TGCAGTGCTAGAGACGGGACTAGCGGCAACAATGAGCAGTACTTC.

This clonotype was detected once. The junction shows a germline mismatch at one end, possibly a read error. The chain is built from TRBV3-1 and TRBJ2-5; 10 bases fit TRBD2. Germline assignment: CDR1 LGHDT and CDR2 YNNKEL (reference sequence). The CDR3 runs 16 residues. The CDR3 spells CVSSQDLGLARETQYF. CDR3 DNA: TGTGTCAGCAGCCAAGATCTGGGACTAGCGAGAGAGACCCAGTACTTC.

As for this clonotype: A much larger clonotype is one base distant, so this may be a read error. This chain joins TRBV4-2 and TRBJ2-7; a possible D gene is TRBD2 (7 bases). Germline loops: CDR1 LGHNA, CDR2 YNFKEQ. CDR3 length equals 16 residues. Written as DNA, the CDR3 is TGTGGCAGCAGCCAGTTCGAAGGGGGGGCTACCTACGAGCAGTACTTC. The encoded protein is CGSSQFEGGATYEQYF.

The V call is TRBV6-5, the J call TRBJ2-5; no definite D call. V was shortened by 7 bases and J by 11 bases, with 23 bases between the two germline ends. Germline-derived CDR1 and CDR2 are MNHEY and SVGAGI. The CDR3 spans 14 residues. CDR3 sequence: CASINLKGSNEQYF. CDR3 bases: TGTGCCAGCATCAATCTGAAGGGTAGCAATGAGCAGTACTTC.

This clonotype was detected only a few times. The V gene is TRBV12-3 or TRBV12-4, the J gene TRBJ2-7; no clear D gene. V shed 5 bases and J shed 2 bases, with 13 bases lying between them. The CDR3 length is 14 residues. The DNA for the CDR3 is TGTGCCAGCAGTGACACCCCCTGGACCTACGAGCAGTACTTC. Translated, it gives CASSDTPWTYEQYF.

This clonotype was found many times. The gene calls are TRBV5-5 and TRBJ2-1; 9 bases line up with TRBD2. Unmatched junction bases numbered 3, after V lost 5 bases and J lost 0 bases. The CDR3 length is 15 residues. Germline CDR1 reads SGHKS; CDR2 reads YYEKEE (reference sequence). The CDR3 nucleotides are TGTGCCAGCAGAAGTAGCGGGAGCTCCTACAATGAGCAGTTCTTC. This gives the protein CASRSSGSSYNEQFF.

CDR3 coding DNA: TGCAGTGCTAGACCGGGACTAGAACTAGTTACGCAGTATTTT. Translation: CSARPGLELVTQYF. V and J are TRBV20-1 and TRBJ2-3; 8 positions match TRBD2. CDR1 and CDR2 (germline): DFQATT, SNEGSKA (reference sequence). With V trimmed by 2 bases and J by 8 bases, 9 bases remained unmatched. The CDR3 covers 14 residues.

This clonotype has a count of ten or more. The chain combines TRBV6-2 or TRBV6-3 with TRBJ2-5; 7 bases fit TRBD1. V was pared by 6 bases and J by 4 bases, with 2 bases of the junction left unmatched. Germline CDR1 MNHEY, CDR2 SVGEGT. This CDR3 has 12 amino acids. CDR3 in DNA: TGTGCCAGCAGCAGGACAGGAGAGACCCAGTACTTC. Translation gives CASSRTGETQYF.

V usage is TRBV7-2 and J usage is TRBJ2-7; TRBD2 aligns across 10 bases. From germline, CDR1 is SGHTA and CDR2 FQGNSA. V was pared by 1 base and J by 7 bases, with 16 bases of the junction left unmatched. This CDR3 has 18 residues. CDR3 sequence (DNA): TGTGCCAGCAGCTTAGTTAGCGGGGGGTACATTTCGACAAATGAGCAGTACTTC. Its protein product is CASSLVSGGYISTNEQYF.

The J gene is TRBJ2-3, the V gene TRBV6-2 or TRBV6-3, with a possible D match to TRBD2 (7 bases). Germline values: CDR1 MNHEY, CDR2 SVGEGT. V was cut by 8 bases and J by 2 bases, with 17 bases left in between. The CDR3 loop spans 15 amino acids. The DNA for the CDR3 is TGTGCCAGCCGTCGAGGGGGGGGGCTCACAGATACGCAGTATTTT. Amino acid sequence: CASRRGGGLTDTQYF.

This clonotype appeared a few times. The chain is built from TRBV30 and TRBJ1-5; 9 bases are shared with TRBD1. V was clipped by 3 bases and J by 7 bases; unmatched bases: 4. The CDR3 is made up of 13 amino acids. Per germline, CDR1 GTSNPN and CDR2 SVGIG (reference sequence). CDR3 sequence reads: CAWRGQGLQPQHF. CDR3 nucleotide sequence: TGTGCCTGGAGAGGACAGGGGCTGCAGCCCCAGCATTTT.

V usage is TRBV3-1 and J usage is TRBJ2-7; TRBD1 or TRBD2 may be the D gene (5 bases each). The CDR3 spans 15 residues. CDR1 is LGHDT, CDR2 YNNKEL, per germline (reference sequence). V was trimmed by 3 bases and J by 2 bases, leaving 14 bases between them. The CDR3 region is CASSHGDLNAYEQYF. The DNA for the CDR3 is TGTGCCAGCAGCCATGGGGACCTCAATGCCTACGAGCAGTACTTC.

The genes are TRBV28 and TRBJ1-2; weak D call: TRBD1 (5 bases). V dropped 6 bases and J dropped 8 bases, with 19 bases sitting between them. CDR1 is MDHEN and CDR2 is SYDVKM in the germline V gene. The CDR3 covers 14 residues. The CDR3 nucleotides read TGTGCCAGCAGCCTCTCGGGGGGAGCAGGAGGCTACACCTTC. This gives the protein CASSLSGGAGGYTF.

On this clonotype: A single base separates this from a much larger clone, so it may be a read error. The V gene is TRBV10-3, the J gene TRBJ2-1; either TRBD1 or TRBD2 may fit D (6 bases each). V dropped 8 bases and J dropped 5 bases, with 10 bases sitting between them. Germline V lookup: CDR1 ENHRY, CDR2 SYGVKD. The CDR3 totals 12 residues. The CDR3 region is CAIGGGDNEQFF. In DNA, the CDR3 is TGTGCCATCGGGGGCGGGGACAATGAGCAGTTCTTC.

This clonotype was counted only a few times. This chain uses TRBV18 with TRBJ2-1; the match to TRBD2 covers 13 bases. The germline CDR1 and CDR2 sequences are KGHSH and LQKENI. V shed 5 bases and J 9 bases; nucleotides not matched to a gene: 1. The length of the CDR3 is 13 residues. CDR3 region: CASSTSGRGEQFF. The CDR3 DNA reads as TGTGCCAGCTCAACTAGCGGGAGGGGTGAGCAGTTCTTC.

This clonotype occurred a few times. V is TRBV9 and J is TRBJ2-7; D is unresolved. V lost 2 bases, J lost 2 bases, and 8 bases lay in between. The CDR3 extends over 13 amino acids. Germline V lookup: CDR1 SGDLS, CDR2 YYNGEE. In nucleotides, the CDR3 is TGTGCCAGCAGCGTCAGCGAACCCTACGAGCAGTACTTC. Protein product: CASSVSEPYEQYF.

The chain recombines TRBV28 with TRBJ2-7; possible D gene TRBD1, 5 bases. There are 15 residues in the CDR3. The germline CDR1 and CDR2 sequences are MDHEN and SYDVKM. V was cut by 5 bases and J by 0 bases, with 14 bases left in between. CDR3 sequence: CASSPPTASSYEQYF. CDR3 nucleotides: TGTGCCAGCAGTCCCCCGACAGCGAGCTCCTACGAGCAGTACTTC.